The 15 T cell receptor beta chains listed next were all sequenced from one sample in a study of T cell responses to AZD1222 COVID-19 vaccine. TCRdb's table, derived via immunoSEQ multiplex PCR, lists solely in-frame clones and lacks some. The sample contains about 140,000 clones, around 90% of which appear only once. The sequenced sample was peripheral blood, obtained on day 0 of AZD1222 vaccination. The receptor set was obtained from an adult in good health.

V usage is TRBV7-8 and J usage is TRBJ2-6; 8 bases map to TRBD1. Germline-derived CDR1 and CDR2 are SGHVS and FQNEAQ. V was pared by 1 base and J by 1 base, with 0 bases of the junction left unmatched. The CDR3 has 16 residues. The CDR3 DNA sequence: TGTGCCAGCAGCTTAGGGACAGGGTCTGGGGCCAACGTCCTGACTTTC. It specifies CASSLGTGSGANVLTF.

This rearrangement joins TRBV6-5 to TRBJ1-5; D is uncertain. This CDR3 contains 15 residues. Between the trimmed V and J ends, which lost 9 bases and 2 bases, there was a span of 17 bases. Germline V gene data show CDR1 as MNHEY and CDR2 as SVGAGI. CDR3 nucleotides: TGTGCCAGTAACCTGGACGGCTGGGGCAATCAGCCCCAGCATTTT. Its translation is CASNLDGWGNQPQHF.

The V gene is TRBV2, the J gene TRBJ2-2, with a weak D call TRBD2 (7 bases). The V end was cut by 5 bases, the J end by 5 bases, with 12 bases between. The CDR3 has 14 residues. The germline V gene encodes CDR1 SNHLY and CDR2 FYNNEI. CDR3: CASSPQGGTGELFF. The CDR3 region has the DNA TGTGCCAGCAGTCCACAGGGAGGGACCGGGGAGCTGTTTTTT.

The chain uses TRBV2 and TRBJ2-7, with 7 bases that match TRBD1. Trimming cost V 4 bases and J 5 bases; bases outside gene matches: 8. The CDR3 has 14 residues. Germline values: CDR1 SNHLY, CDR2 FYNNEI. The CDR3 loop reads CASSGQGGPNEQYF. The CDR3 region has the DNA TGTGCCAGCAGTGGACAGGGTGGTCCGAACGAGCAGTACTTC.

The rearrangement links TRBV28 to TRBJ1-2, with no clear D. This CDR3 is 14 amino acids long. The V and J ends lost 2 bases and 4 bases respectively, with 11 bases between them. Germline CDR1 and CDR2: MDHEN and SYDVKM. The DNA for the CDR3 is TGTGCCAGCAGTTTAAACGAGGCAGGCTATGGCTACACCTTC. As protein: CASSLNEAGYGYTF.

This rearrangement joins TRBV6-2 or TRBV6-3 to TRBJ1-5; D call uncertain. The CDR3 extends over 16 amino acids. With 0 bases removed from V and 4 bases from J, the gap between germline ends came to 13 bases. CDR1 MNHEY and CDR2 SVGEGT come from the germline V gene. CDR3 in amino acids: CASSYSQKRANQPQHF. The CDR3 nucleotides are TGTGCCAGCAGTTACTCCCAAAAGAGGGCGAATCAGCCCCAGCATTTT.

This clone was counted only a few times. The chain employs TRBV3-1 (or the pseudogene TRBV3-2) and TRBJ2-5; TRBD2 matches 11 bases. J was trimmed by 5 bases and V by 1 base; bases with no gene match: 6. Per the germline V gene, CDR1 is LGHDT and CDR2 is YNNKEL (reference sequence). This CDR3 region has 16 residues. CDR3 amino acids: CASSQGLTSGSETQYF. CDR3 sequence (DNA): TGTGCCAGCAGCCAAGGCCTAACTAGCGGGAGCGAGACCCAGTACTTC.

The V and J genes are TRBV28 and TRBJ2-3; the D call may be TRBD1 or TRBD2 (5 bases each). CDR1 is MDHEN and CDR2 is SYDVKM in the germline V gene. V dropped 7 bases and J dropped 3 bases, with 26 bases sitting between them. CDR3 size: 18 residues. The CDR3 is CASIPSGGEGFKTDTQYF. For the CDR3, the DNA is TGTGCCAGCATCCCTTCTGGGGGAGAGGGATTCAAGACAGATACGCAGTATTTT.

The J gene is TRBJ1-1, the V gene TRBV4-2; D gene ambiguous. CDR1 LGHNA and CDR2 YNFKEQ come from the germline V gene. The CDR3 is 11 amino acids. Trimming stripped 3 bases from V and 2 bases from J, with 1 base between. CDR3 bases: TGTGCCAGCAGCCACAACACTGAAGCTTTCTTT. The encoded protein is CASSHNTEAFF.

This clone was counted a single time. The rearrangement links TRBV19 to TRBJ1-1, with 11 bases matching TRBD1. The V and J ends lost 4 bases and 10 bases, in that order; junction bases with no gene match: 11. CDR3 length: 15 residues. Looked up from germline, CDR1 is LNHDA and CDR2 is SQIVND (reference sequence). The CDR3 loop is CASSKDPGQGAGAFF. The CDR3 DNA reads TGTGCCAGTAGTAAGGACCCCGGACAGGGGGCTGGAGCTTTCTTT.

The chain employs TRBV6-6 and TRBJ1-1; maybe TRBD1 (6 bases). V was shortened by 5 bases and J by 7 bases, with 11 bases between the two germline ends. Germline V gene sequence: CDR1 MNHNY, CDR2 SVGAGI (reference sequence). The CDR3 has 12 residues. The CDR3 spells CASSTGQSEAFF. The CDR3, as DNA: TGTGCCAGCAGTACCGGACAGAGTGAAGCTTTCTTT.

The V gene is TRBV7-9, the J gene TRBJ1-4; TRBD1 is a possible D gene (5 bases). Looked up from germline, CDR1 is SEHNR and CDR2 is FQNEAQ (reference sequence). CDR3 length equals 14 residues. The V gene lost 5 bases and the J gene lost 7 bases, with 14 bases spanning the gap. CDR3 DNA sequence: TGTGCCAGCAGCCAGGCGGGGGGGAGTGAAAAACTGTTTTTT. Protein product: CASSQAGGSEKLFF.

The rearrangement links TRBV7-2 to TRBJ2-3, with D unresolved. Per germline, CDR1 SGHTA and CDR2 FQGNSA. Trimming removed 3 bases at V and 0 bases at J, with 7 bases between. The CDR3 is 14 amino acids. CDR3 sequence: CASSFTESTDTQYF. The CDR3, as DNA: TGTGCCAGCAGCTTCACAGAGAGCACAGATACGCAGTATTTT.

The chain uses TRBV4-2 and TRBJ1-1; no clear D gene. The CDR3 spans 15 residues. Looked up from germline, CDR1 is LGHNA and CDR2 is YNFKEQ. V lost 3 bases to trimming and J lost 4 bases, with 15 bases between them. CDR3 residues: CASSQRTGWGTEAFF. CDR3 DNA sequence: TGTGCCAGCAGCCAGAGAACCGGTTGGGGCACTGAAGCTTTCTTT.

The chain links TRBV6-1 to TRBJ1-5; D not certain. The germline CDR1 and CDR2 sequences are MNHNS and SASEGT. The CDR3 is 13 amino acids. V lost 2 bases and J 6 bases, leaving 8 bases between the germline ends. The DNA of the CDR3 is TGTGCCAGCAGTGAAAGGAGGCGTCAGCCCCAGCATTTT. Protein: CASSERRRQPQHF.